This record concerns one T cell receptor (beta chain) sequence. Its antigen is unidentified. TCRdb re-derived calls from the reads in MiXCR, one entry per CDR3 protein. The sample records around 300,000 distinct CDR3 sequences, 22% being singletons. This specimen comes from a study of T cell repertoires in cytomegalovirus infection. The sequenced sample was cultured PBMCs, obtained from culture after CMV antigen stimulation. This TCR was sampled from a human donor in good health (CMV status not recorded). Some clones in this sample may be carry-over from other donors' samples.

CDR3 DNA sequence: TGCGCCAGCAGCTGGATAGTAGGTGGCACCGGGGAGCTGTTTTTT. Its translation is CASSWIVGGTGELFF. The V call is TRBV5-1, the J call TRBJ2-2; D not certain. Germline loops: CDR1 SGHRS, CDR2 YFSETQ. V dropped 3 bases and J dropped 4 bases, with 13 bases sitting between them. The CDR3 length is 15 residues.